This TCR beta chain was sequenced during a study of OX40 agonist ivuxolimab in advanced cancers. Study overall: Head and neck, renal cell, melanoma or hepatocellular carcinoma were the cancers that dose-escalation patients had. The group had a mean age of around 64 years, ranged from about 20 to 79, and was roughly 83% male.

The J segment lost 3 bases and the V segment lost 3 bases, leaving 5 bases of the junction unmatched. This CDR3 has 15 amino acids. CDR1 is SGHVS and CDR2 is FQNEAQ in the germline V gene. A remark on this clone: Its antigen is not identified.

Regarding the study as a whole: Which antigen the expanded peripheral T cells recognized is unknown. At 0.1 to 3.0 mg/kg, CD4+ and CD8+ blood T cells expanded clonally by week 6.

Libraries were prepared by immunoSEQ multiplex PCR; TCRdb keeps only in-frame clonotypes and omits some of them. The sample records more than 45,000 clones, 84% being singletons. This chain connects TRBV7-8 to TRBJ1-1; 9 bases align to TRBD1. The clonotype was recovered from an adult with an advanced solid tumor such as melanoma, head and neck, liver or kidney cancer. This specimen was CD4+ or CD8+ T cells sorted from blood, taken in a trial of the OX40 agonist ivuxolimab. CDR3 coding DNA: TGTGCCAGCAGCTTGGGGGACAGGGTGGACACTGAAGCTTTCTTT. Translated, it gives CASSLGDRVDTEAFF.